These 18 T cell receptor beta chains came from one sample sequenced in a study of blood T cell repertoires in COVID-19. Method: immunoSEQ multiplex PCR; TCRdb's copy keeps in-frame clones and lacks some. Of roughly 95,000 clones in the sample, roughly four fifths are singletons; the top ten hold about a quarter. Sequenced material: peripheral blood. These TCRs come from a human donor in a cohort sampled during active COVID-19.

The V and J genes are TRBV27 and TRBJ1-2; D remains unclear. V was trimmed by 7 bases and J by 2 bases, leaving 11 bases between them. The CDR3 loop spans 13 amino acids. CDR1 and CDR2 (germline): MNHEY, SMNVEV (reference sequence). The CDR3 protein is CASNARGNYGYTF. The CDR3 coding sequence is TGTGCCAGCAACGCGCGAGGAAACTATGGCTACACCTTC.

CDR3 in DNA: TGTGCCAGCAGTTTATCGTCAGGGCTGGGAAAGGAGACCCAGTACTTC. Translated: CASSLSSGLGKETQYF. The chain uses TRBV27 and TRBJ2-5, with D maybe TRBD1 (5 bases). The CDR3 is 16 residues long. With 0 bases removed from V and 5 bases from J, the gap between germline ends came to 16 bases. The germline gives CDR1 MNHEY, CDR2 SMNVEV (reference sequence).

The V and J genes are TRBV11-2 and TRBJ2-7; TRBD2 matches at 10 bases. Germline CDR1 SGHAT, CDR2 FQNNGV. CDR3 length: 14 amino acids. V lost 5 bases to trimming and J lost 2 bases; unmatched junction nucleotides: 3. As DNA, the CDR3 is TGTGCCAGCAGCCGAGCGGGAGGGCCCTACGAGCAGTACTTC. Encoded protein: CASSRAGGPYEQYF.

The chain joins TRBV3-1 (or the pseudogene TRBV3-2) to TRBJ2-7; 7 bases agree with TRBD2. Germline-derived CDR1 and CDR2 are LGHDT and YNNKEL (reference sequence). The V segment lost 1 base and the J segment 1 base; nucleotides outside the gene matches: 4. The CDR3 extends over 15 amino acids. CDR3 nucleotide sequence: TGTGCCAGCAGCCAAGGGGGCGGGGGTTCCTACGAGCAGTACTTC. Residues: CASSQGGGGSYEQYF.

This rearrangement joins TRBV7-9 to TRBJ2-5; D remains unclear. The germline CDR1 and CDR2 sequences are SEHNR and FQNEAQ (reference sequence). Trimming cost V 1 base and J 9 bases, with 15 bases left between them. There are 14 residues in the CDR3. CDR3 in DNA: TGTGCCAGCAGCTTAGTGCTAGTACCCGTGGCCCAGTACTTC. This sequence encodes CASSLVLVPVAQYF. The full variable domain, rest sourced from reference TRBV7-9 and TRBJ2-5, is DTGVSQNPRHKITKRGQNVTFRCDPISEHNRLYWYRQTLGQGPEFLTYFQNEAQLEKSRLLSDRFSAERPKGSFSTLEIQRTEQGDSAMYLCASSLVLVPVAQYFGPGTRLLVL.

This chain links TRBV29-1 with TRBJ2-7; 7 bases are a match to TRBD1. The CDR3 is 13 amino acids. The germline V gene encodes CDR1 SQVTM and CDR2 ANQGSEA. The CDR3 nucleotides read TGCAGGTCTCCAGGACAGGTCCATTACGAGCAGTACTTC. Its protein product is CRSPGQVHYEQYF.

The chain couples TRBV7-2 to TRBJ2-2; 10 bases are a match to TRBD2. CDR3 size: 16 residues. The ends lost 0 bases at V and 6 bases at J; junction bases unmatched: 4. From germline, CDR1 is SGHTA and CDR2 FQGNSA. The CDR3 sequence: CASSLAPAGGAGELFF. Written as DNA, the CDR3 is TGTGCCAGCAGCTTAGCGCCAGCGGGGGGGGCCGGGGAGCTGTTTTTT.

The V and J genes are TRBV6-2 or TRBV6-3 and TRBJ1-1, with no clear D. The CDR3 has 13 residues. In germline, CDR1 is MNHEY, CDR2 SVGEGT. Trimming left V 3 bases short and J 1 base short, with 6 bases between. CDR3 nucleotide sequence: TGTGCCAGCAGTTATAACAGGAACACTGAAGCTTTCTTT. Encoded protein: CASSYNRNTEAFF.

The rearrangement uses TRBV6-5 and TRBJ1-1, with 8 positions matching TRBD1. Germline V gene data show CDR1 as MNHEY and CDR2 as SVGAGI. After removal of 0 bases from V and 4 bases from J, the junction contained 7 bases not matched to a gene. The CDR3 runs 16 residues. The CDR3 spells CASSYSRTGPTTEAFF. CDR3 coding DNA: TGTGCCAGCAGTTACTCAAGGACAGGGCCTACCACTGAAGCTTTCTTT.

This chain joins TRBV28 and TRBJ2-1; 11 bases match TRBD2. Per germline, CDR1 MDHEN and CDR2 SYDVKM. V lost 8 bases, J lost 4 bases, and 7 bases stayed unmatched. The CDR3 extends over 15 amino acids. As DNA, the CDR3 is TGTGCCAGCGGCCAGACTAGCGGGACTTACAATGAGCAGTTCTTC. Translating gives CASGQTSGTYNEQFF.

This chain connects TRBV5-6 to TRBJ2-5, with D possibly being TRBD2 (7 bases). This CDR3 has 15 residues. Germline V gene lookup returns CDR1 SGHDT and CDR2 YYEEEE. Trimming removed 0 bases from V and 3 bases from J, with 12 bases in between. The CDR3 region has the DNA TGTGCCAGCAGCTTGGCCCCGGGGGGCGAAGAGACCCAGTACTTC. It yields the protein CASSLAPGGEETQYF.

The chain joins TRBV10-3 to TRBJ1-5; TRBD1 aligns across 8 bases. Germline V gene lookup returns CDR1 ENHRY and CDR2 SYGVKD. The CDR3 consists of 17 residues. Losses at the gene ends were 2 bases for V and 1 base for J; bases not matched to a gene: 7. CDR3 sequence reads: CAISEGTGVPSNQPQHF. DNA of the CDR3: TGTGCCATCAGTGAGGGGACAGGTGTACCCAGCAATCAGCCCCAGCATTTT.

The rearrangement uses TRBV25-1 and TRBJ2-1, with D possibly TRBD2 on 5 matching bases. The CDR3 is 15 amino acids. V lost 1 base and J lost 6, with 13 bases in between. CDR1 and CDR2 (germline): MGHDK, SYGVNS. CDR3 loop: CASSEFPGTANEQFF. The CDR3 DNA follows: TGTGCCAGCAGTGAATTTCCGGGAACGGCCAATGAGCAGTTCTTC.

The chain links TRBV5-1 to TRBJ2-1; 8 bases map to TRBD2. This CDR3 is built from 16 residues. The V gene end was trimmed by 6 bases and the J gene end by 0 bases; junction bases not matched to a gene: 8. Germline V CDR1 and CDR2: SGHRS, YFSETQ. CDR3 bases: TGCGCCAGCAACCCCTACAGCGGGAGCTCCTACAATGAGCAGTTCTTC. It encodes CASNPYSGSSYNEQFF.

This chain joins TRBV25-1 and TRBJ1-1; no reliable D call. Germline V gene data show CDR1 as MGHDK and CDR2 as SYGVNS. V lost 5 bases to trimming and J lost 3 bases, with 7 bases between them. The CDR3 spans 12 residues. This chain's CDR3 is CASSSRDTEAFF. As DNA, the CDR3 is TGTGCCAGCAGTAGCCGGGACACTGAAGCTTTCTTT.

The chain uses TRBV27 and TRBJ2-2, with a weak D call TRBD1 (5 bases). From germline, CDR1 is MNHEY and CDR2 SMNVEV (reference sequence). V lost 4 bases and J lost 0, with 9 bases in between. CDR3 length equals 15 residues. CDR3 protein: CASSSSGTNTGELFF. CDR3 in DNA: TGTGCCAGCAGTTCCTCAGGGACGAACACCGGGGAGCTGTTTTTT.

The chain has TRBV5-1 and TRBJ1-2, with D possibly matching TRBD1 (5 bases). The germline V gene has CDR1 SGHRS and CDR2 YFSETQ. Trimming took off 7 bases at V and 4 bases at J, with 23 bases between the two ends. The CDR3 spans 16 residues. The CDR3 region is CASRDGSTGQVYGYTF. The CDR3 nucleotides read TGCGCCAGCCGAGATGGCTCCACAGGTCAGGTCTATGGCTACACCTTC.

The V call is TRBV21-1, the J call TRBJ1-6; the DNA was not compared with TRBD1, the D call given in the table. TRBV21-1 is recorded as a pseudogene. The CDR3 spans 14 residues. CDR3 amino acids: CASSAGHRRSPLHF. For the CDR3, the DNA is TGTGCCAGCAGCGCAGGACATAGGAGATCACCCCTCCACTTT.